These 27 T cell receptor beta chains were all obtained from the same sample, sequenced in a study of cytomegalovirus exposure and HLA in healthy donors. The PCR ran on 60 Vbeta and 13 Jbeta primers. The assay was immunoSEQ multiplex PCR, and TCRdb's table has in-frame clones only and misses some. The table has fewer than 75,000 clones, roughly 83% seen once. Sequenced material: PBMCs. The receptors were sampled from a man younger than 40 in good health and CMV-seronegative.

V and J are TRBV4-1 and TRBJ2-3; the D gene is possibly TRBD2 (5 bases). V lost 1 base and J lost 6, with 14 bases in between. Germline loops: CDR1 MGHRA, CDR2 YSYEKL. The CDR3 is 15 amino acids. The CDR3 here is CASSQVGARADTQYF. The CDR3 nucleotides read TGCGCCAGCAGCCAAGTGGGAGCCCGAGCGGATACGCAGTATTTT.

The CDR3 loop is CASSDRQGVYGYTF. CDR3 DNA: TGTGCCAGCAGTGACCGACAGGGGGTGTATGGCTACACCTTC. The chain recombines TRBV6-4 with TRBJ1-2; TRBD1 agrees at 9 bases. The CDR3 has 14 residues. Germline V gene lookup returns CDR1 MRHNA and CDR2 SNTAGT. The V gene end was trimmed by 2 bases and the J gene end by 5 bases; junction bases not matched to a gene: 3.

As to this clone: One end of the junction varies from germline; a read error may be responsible. The chain couples TRBV11-2 to TRBJ2-7; D gene ambiguous. This CDR3 has 15 residues. Germline lookup yields CDR1 SGHAT and CDR2 FQNNGV. As DNA, the CDR3 is TGTACCAGCAGCTTAGTCCCGGCAGGTCCCAACGAGCAGTACTTC. This encodes CTSSLVPAGPNEQYF.

The chain employs TRBV18 and TRBJ1-3; D is uncertain. The CDR3 loop spans 11 amino acids. CDR1 is KGHSH, CDR2 LQKENI, per germline. Trimming removed 3 bases at V and 11 bases at J, with 8 bases between. CDR3 protein: CASSPPNSIYF. The CDR3 DNA is TGTGCCAGCTCACCCCCTAACTCCATATATTTT.

The table lists this clone with a count of one. The V and J genes are TRBV4-1 and TRBJ1-3; D gene unclear. The CDR3 runs to 17 residues. Trimming removed 0 bases from V and 3 bases from J, with 15 bases in between. Germline values: CDR1 MGHRA, CDR2 YSYEKL. DNA for the CDR3: TGCGCCAGCAGCCAAGATCCCCAACTTCGCGGTGGAAACACCATATATTTT. This codes for CASSQDPQLRGGNTIYF.

The rearrangement links TRBV7-9 to TRBJ1-5; TRBD1 might be the D (5 bases). The V end was cut by 3 bases, the J end by 10 bases, with 13 bases between. The CDR3 covers 13 residues. Germline values: CDR1 SEHNR, CDR2 FQNEAQ (reference sequence). As DNA, the CDR3 is TGTGCCAGCAGCTTCGGGGGAATCAGCCCCCAGCATTTT. It yields the protein CASSFGGISPQHF.

As DNA, the CDR3 is TGTGCCTGGAGGAGGTTCGCGAACACCGGGGAGCTGTTTTTT. It specifies CAWRRFANTGELFF. The chain employs TRBV30 and TRBJ2-2; D is ambiguous. The CDR3 sequence is 14 residues long. Trimming stripped 3 bases from V and 0 bases from J, with 8 bases between. Germline V gene data show CDR1 as GTSNPN and CDR2 as SVGIG (reference sequence).

The chain has TRBV7-2 and TRBJ2-2; the D gene is possibly TRBD2 (7 bases). The V gene's germline CDR1 is SGHTA and CDR2 FQGNSA. This CDR3 is 17 amino acids long. V shed 4 bases and J shed 0 bases, with 15 bases lying between them. The DNA for the CDR3 is TGTGCCAGCAGCTCCCCAGGGGCGGGAGCGAACACCGGGGAGCTGTTTTTT. Residues: CASSSPGAGANTGELFF. Drawing the rest from reference TRBV7-2 and TRBJ2-2, the complete variable domain is GAGVSQSPSNKVTEKGKDVELRCDPISGHTALYWYRQSLGQGLEFLIYFQGNSAPDKSGLPSDRFSAERTGGSVSTLTIQRTQQEDSAVYLCASSSPGAGANTGELFFGEGSRLTVL.

V usage is TRBV7-3 and J usage is TRBJ1-4; the match to TRBD1 covers 9 bases. Trimming took 2 bases from V and 2 from J; bases not matched to a gene: 9. This CDR3 has 18 residues. Germline lookup yields CDR1 SGHTA and CDR2 FQGTGA. The CDR3: CASSLGTGSWATNEKLFF. As DNA, the CDR3 is TGTGCCAGCAGCTTAGGGACAGGGAGTTGGGCGACTAATGAAAAACTGTTTTTT.

The chain uses TRBV19 and TRBJ1-5, with a tentative D call TRBD1 (5 bases). The CDR3 covers 15 residues. Germline CDR1 is LNHDA and CDR2 is SQIVND (reference sequence). The germline V and J ends were trimmed by 3 bases and 2 bases, with 11 bases remaining between them. CDR3 loop: CASSMWGSGNQPQHF. Here the CDR3 DNA reads TGTGCCAGTAGTATGTGGGGCAGTGGCAATCAGCCCCAGCATTTT.

This clone was seen just once. This sequence joins TRBV4-3 and TRBJ2-5; 13 bases line up with TRBD2. Trimming cost V 0 bases and J 2 bases; bases outside gene matches: 12. The CDR3 spans 20 residues. CDR1 and CDR2 from the germline V gene are LGHNA and YSLEER. CDR3 in DNA: TGCGCCAGCAGCCAAGATCGAACTAGCGGGGGGGAGGGTCCACAAGAGACCCAGTACTTC. Residues: CASSQDRTSGGEGPQETQYF.

V is TRBV6-6 and J is TRBJ2-5; 7 nucleotides line up with TRBD2. The J call may be incorrect, as the DNA end agrees better with TRBJ2-7. Germline V CDR1 and CDR2: MNHNY, SVGAGI (reference sequence). The length of the CDR3 is 16 residues. As DNA, the CDR3 is TGTGCCAGCAGTCCGCTGCCAGAGCGGGGAGGCTACGAGCAGTACTTC. Protein: CASSPLPERGGYEQYF.

The rearrangement joins TRBV7-9 to TRBJ1-1, with 10 bases lining up with TRBD1. This CDR3 spans 13 amino acids. V shed 5 bases and J 6 bases; nucleotides not matched to a gene: 3. Germline V gives CDR1 SEHNR, CDR2 FQNEAQ (reference sequence). Here the CDR3 reads CASSVGQGAEAFF. The CDR3 DNA reads TGTGCCAGCAGCGTCGGACAGGGGGCTGAAGCTTTCTTT.

This clone has only a few counts. This chain links TRBV6-6 with TRBJ2-1; D possibly corresponds to TRBD2 (6 bases). Trimming cost V 8 bases and J 4 bases, with 9 bases left between them. Germline values: CDR1 MNHNY, CDR2 SVGAGI (reference sequence). There are 12 residues in the CDR3. CDR3 region: CASGGLYNEQFF. CDR3 coding DNA: TGTGCCAGCGGGGGACTGTACAATGAGCAGTTCTTC.

As regards this clone: At one boundary the junction diverges from the germline segment, which might be a read error. This chain uses TRBV9 with TRBJ2-3; a possible D gene is TRBD2 (6 bases). Per the germline V gene, CDR1 is SGDLS and CDR2 is YYNGEE. This CDR3 comprises 16 residues. As DNA, the CDR3 is TGTGCCAGCGGCGTAAGGGACTTCCCTAGCACAGATACGCAGTATTTT. This gives the protein CASGVRDFPSTDTQYF.

This chain uses TRBV18 with TRBJ1-4; 8 bases map to TRBD1. The CDR3 is 14 amino acids. The junction had 3 bases not matched to a gene; V was cut back by 4 bases and J by 5 bases. Germline V lookup: CDR1 KGHSH, CDR2 LQKENI. The CDR3 loop reads CASSQQGGNEKLFF. CDR3 sequence (DNA): TGTGCCAGCTCACAACAGGGGGGCAATGAAAAACTGTTTTTT.

The chain employs TRBV9 and TRBJ2-5; D perhaps matches TRBD2 (6 bases). This CDR3 has 14 amino acids. Germline loops: CDR1 SGDLS, CDR2 YYNGEE. Trimming removed 0 bases from V and 5 bases from J, with 11 bases in between. CDR3 bases: TGTGCCAGCAGCGTAGCGGGAGAGATCGAGACCCAGTACTTC. As protein: CASSVAGEIETQYF.

This chain joins TRBV6-4 and TRBJ1-2, with D possibly matching TRBD1 (6 bases). The germline V gene encodes CDR1 MRHNA and CDR2 SNTAGT. V shed 10 bases and J shed 5 bases, with 11 bases lying between them. The CDR3 contains 11 residues. This CDR3 is CATSQGYGYTF. The CDR3 DNA reads as TGTGCCACTTCGCAGGGGTATGGCTACACCTTC.

For this clone: Other nucleotide sequences in the sample specify the same CDR3. This chain links TRBV6-1 with TRBJ2-1; 11 bases are a match to TRBD2. Germline CDR1 MNHNS, CDR2 SASEGT. The CDR3 covers 18 residues. The junction had 7 bases not matched to a gene; V was cut back by 2 bases and J by 1 base. CDR3: CASSESLAGGSSYNEQFF. The CDR3 DNA is TGTGCCAGCAGTGAAAGCCTAGCGGGGGGCTCTTCCTACAATGAGCAGTTCTTC.

This chain connects TRBV5-1 to TRBJ2-2; tentative D call: TRBD1 (6 bases). The V end was cut by 2 bases, the J end by 1 base, with 12 bases between. The germline V gene encodes CDR1 SGHRS and CDR2 YFSETQ. The CDR3 extends over 16 amino acids. The CDR3: CASSLRETGNTGELFF. CDR3 coding DNA: TGCGCCAGCAGCTTACGCGAGACAGGGAACACCGGGGAGCTGTTTTTT.

The chain carries TRBV7-6 and TRBJ1-1; D remains ambiguous. The V gene lost 5 bases and the J gene lost 1 base, with 8 bases spanning the gap. CDR1 SGHVS and CDR2 FNYEAQ come from the germline V gene. The CDR3 is 13 residues long. CDR3 coding DNA: TGTGCCAGCAGCCAACAGCAGAACACTGAAGCTTTCTTT. The encoded protein is CASSQQQNTEAFF.

The chain recombines TRBV7-3 with TRBJ2-2; the match to TRBD2 covers 7 bases. The V and J ends lost 4 bases and 1 base, in that order; junction bases with no gene match: 9. This CDR3 has 17 amino acids. The germline gives CDR1 SGHTA, CDR2 FQGTGA. DNA for the CDR3: TGTGCCAGCAGCTCGGATGGCCTAGCGGTGAACACCGGGGAGCTGTTTTTT. It yields the protein CASSSDGLAVNTGELFF.

CDR3 DNA: TGCGCCAGCAGTCAATCAAAGGGACAGGGGTATAATTCACCCCTCCACTTT. Encoded protein: CASSQSKGQGYNSPLHF. This chain connects TRBV23-1 to TRBJ1-6, with TRBD1 matching over 10 bases. Being an ORF, TRBV23-1 has a function that is uncertain. Trimming removed 0 bases from V and 4 bases from J; junction bases left unmatched: 3. The CDR3 runs 17 residues.

For this clone: In the same sample, other DNA sequences code for this CDR3. CDR3 protein: CASSSLAGSSYEQYF. In nucleotides, the CDR3 is TGTGCCAGCAGTTCCTTGGCGGGGAGCTCCTACGAGCAGTACTTC. The chain combines TRBV27 with TRBJ2-7, with a weak D call TRBD2 (6 bases). This CDR3 comprises 15 residues. The V end lost 4 bases, the J end lost 0 bases, and 13 bases lay between the germline ends. CDR1 and CDR2 from the germline V gene are MNHEY and SMNVEV (reference sequence).

This clone occurred once. The chain couples TRBV9 to TRBJ2-1; 10 bases line up with TRBD2. This CDR3 comprises 16 residues. Germline-derived CDR1 and CDR2 are SGDLS and YYNGEE. V trimming: 2 bases; J trimming: 8 bases; junction bases outside the gene matches: 10. CDR3 residues: CASSVTLAGVNDEQFF. The CDR3 nucleotides read TGTGCCAGCAGCGTTACCCTAGCGGGGGTTAACGATGAGCAGTTCTTC.

The chain uses TRBV5-8 and TRBJ2-3; D may be TRBD1 (6 bases). V gave up 1 base and J gave up 0 bases, with 18 bases separating them. Germline V gene data show CDR1 as SGHTS and CDR2 as YDEGEE. The CDR3 has 18 amino acids. This CDR3 reads CASSLRVRWQGSTDTQYF. DNA of the CDR3: TGTGCCAGCAGCTTGAGAGTAAGGTGGCAGGGGAGCACAGATACGCAGTATTTT.

The J gene is TRBJ1-6, the V gene TRBV5-1; 9 nucleotides agree with TRBD1. J was trimmed by 10 bases and V by 5 bases; bases with no gene match: 10. Per germline, CDR1 SGHRS and CDR2 YFSETQ. The CDR3 is made up of 15 amino acids. CDR3 bases: TGCGCCAGCAGTGACCAGCCGGGACAGGGATCACCCCTCCACTTT. This codes for CASSDQPGQGSPLHF.